This record concerns one T cell receptor beta chain sequence. V lost 6 bases, J lost 2 bases, and 18 bases lay in between. The CDR3 is 16 residues long. CDR1 is MRHNA, CDR2 SNTAGT, per germline. The sample belongs to a study of T cell changes during pregnancy in multiple sclerosis. Clones were sequenced by immunoSEQ multiplex PCR, and TCRdb holds only the in-frame ones, with some missing. In the table there are about 87,000 clones, around 95% of which are singletons. The sample consisted of peripheral blood, taken in the third trimester of pregnancy. The origin of this receptor is a female donor in good health, enrolled as a control in a pregnancy study. This chain links TRBV6-4 with TRBJ2-3, with a tentative D call TRBD2 (6 bases). The CDR3 DNA is TGTGCCAGCAGCCCCTCTGCGGGAAGCTTCACAGATACGCAGTATTTT. Encoded protein: CASSPSAGSFTDTQYF.